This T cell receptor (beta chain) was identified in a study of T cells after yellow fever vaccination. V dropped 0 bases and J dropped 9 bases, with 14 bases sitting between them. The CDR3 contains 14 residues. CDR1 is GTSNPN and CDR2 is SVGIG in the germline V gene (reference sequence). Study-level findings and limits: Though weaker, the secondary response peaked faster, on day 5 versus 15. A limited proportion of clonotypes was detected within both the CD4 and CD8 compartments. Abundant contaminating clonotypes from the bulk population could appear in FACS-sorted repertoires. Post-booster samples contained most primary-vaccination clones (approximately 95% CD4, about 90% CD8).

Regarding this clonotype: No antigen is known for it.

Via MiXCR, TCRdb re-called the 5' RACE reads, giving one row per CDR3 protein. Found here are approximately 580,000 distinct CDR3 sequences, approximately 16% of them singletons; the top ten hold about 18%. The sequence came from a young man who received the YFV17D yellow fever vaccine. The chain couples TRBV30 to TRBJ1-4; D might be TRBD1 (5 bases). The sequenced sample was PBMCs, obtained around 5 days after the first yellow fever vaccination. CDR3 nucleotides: TGTGCCTGGAGTGTACAGGCAGGAGGGAAAAAACTGTTTTTT. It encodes CAWSVQAGGKKLFF.